This T cell receptor beta chain originates from a study of T cell repertoires in cytomegalovirus infection. Background on the study: CMV epitopes that were recently identified and HLA-C-restricted were used alongside well-studied HLA-B-restricted ones. Public TCR beta signatures were indicative of both CMV infection and a matching HLA type.

Each CDR3 protein gets one entry after TCRdb re-called the reads with MiXCR. The sample has around 770,000 distinct CDR3 sequences, under 35% seen once. A few counts support this clonotype. The antigen is not known. CDR1 and CDR2 from the germline V gene are LNHDA and SQIVND (reference sequence). CDR3 size: 15 residues. J gave up 3 bases and V 5 bases, and 7 bases lay outside the gene matches. Findings of the study overall: It was HLA-C-restricted CMV-specific TCR beta clonotypes that dominated the response ex vivo. The cumulative frequency of public TCR beta families distinguished individuals who carried CMV together with the relevant HLA.

This rearrangement joins TRBV19 to TRBJ1-5, with 7 bases that match TRBD1. The clonotype was recovered from a human donor in good health (CMV status not recorded). Some clones in this sample may be carry-over from other donors' samples. This specimen was cultured CD8+ T cells from PBMCs, taken from culture after CMV antigen stimulation. CDR3 sequence: CASSAPGQINQPQHF. The CDR3 coding sequence is TGTGCCAGTAGTGCCCCGGGACAGATCAATCAGCCCCAGCATTTT. The whole variable domain, filled in from reference TRBV19 and TRBJ1-5, reads DGGITQSPKYLFRKEGQNVTLSCEQNLNHDAMYWYRQDPGQGLRLIYYSQIVNDFQKGDIAEGYSVSREKKESFPLTVTSAQKNPTAFYLCASSAPGQINQPQHFGDGTRLSIL.